The T cell receptor (beta chain) under discussion was sequenced for a study of T cell responses to AZD1222 COVID-19 vaccine. Study results and caveats: After the peak T cell response, and only then, were repertoires sampled. The breadth and depth of Spike-specific TCRs increased once two AZD1222 doses had been given. Donors were largely white British and mainly female; clonal diversity was possibly underestimated.

Remarks on this clone: Its antigen is still unknown.

V was clipped by 3 bases and J by 4 bases, with 9 bases between them. Germline values: CDR1 LNHNV, CDR2 YYDKDF (reference sequence). This CDR3 has 13 residues. The repertoire was sequenced with immunoSEQ multiplex PCR; TCRdb's copy has only in-frame clones and lacks some. Of approximately 140,000 clones detected, approximately 92% appear once; the ten largest clones hold 3.2%. This chain links TRBV15 with TRBJ1-2; D uncertain. This clonotype originated in an adult who received the AZD1222 COVID-19 vaccine. The sample in question was peripheral blood, obtained 28 days after the second AZD1222 dose. The CDR3 bases are TGTGCCACCAGCAGCTCTGTTACCTATGGCTACACCTTC. Protein product: CATSSSVTYGYTF.